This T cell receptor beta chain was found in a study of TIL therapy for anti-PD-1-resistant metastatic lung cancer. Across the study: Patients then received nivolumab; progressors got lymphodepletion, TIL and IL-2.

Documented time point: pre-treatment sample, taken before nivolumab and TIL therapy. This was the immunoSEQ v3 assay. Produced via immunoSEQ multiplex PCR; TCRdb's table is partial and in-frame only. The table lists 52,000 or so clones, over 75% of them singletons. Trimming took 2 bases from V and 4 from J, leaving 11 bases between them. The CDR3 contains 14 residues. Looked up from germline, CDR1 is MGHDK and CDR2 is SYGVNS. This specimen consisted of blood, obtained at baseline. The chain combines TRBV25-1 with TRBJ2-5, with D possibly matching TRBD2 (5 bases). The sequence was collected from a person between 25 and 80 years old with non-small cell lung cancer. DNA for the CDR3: TGTGCCAGCAGTGAACATGGGAGTGGAGAGACCCAGTACTTC. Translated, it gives CASSEHGSGETQYF.